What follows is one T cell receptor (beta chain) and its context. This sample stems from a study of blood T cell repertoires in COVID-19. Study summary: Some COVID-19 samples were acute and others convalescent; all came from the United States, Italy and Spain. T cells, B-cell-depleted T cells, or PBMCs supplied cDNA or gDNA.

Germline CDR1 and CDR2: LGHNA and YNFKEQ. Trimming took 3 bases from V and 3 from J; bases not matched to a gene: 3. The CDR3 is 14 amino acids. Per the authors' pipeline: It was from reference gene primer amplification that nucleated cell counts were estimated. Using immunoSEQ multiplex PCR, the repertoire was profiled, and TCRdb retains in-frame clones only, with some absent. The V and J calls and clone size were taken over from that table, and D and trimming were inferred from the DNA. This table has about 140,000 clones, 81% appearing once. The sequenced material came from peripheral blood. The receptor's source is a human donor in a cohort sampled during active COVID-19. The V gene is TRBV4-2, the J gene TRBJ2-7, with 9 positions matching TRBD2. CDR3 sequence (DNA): TGTGCCAGCAGCCAGGGACTAGCAATCTACGAGCAGTACTTC. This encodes CASSQGLAIYEQYF.